The next 13 T cell receptor beta chains were all read from a single sample in a study of CD8+CD57+ T cells in acquired aplastic anemia. Genomic DNA provided the template from which TCR beta VDJ and CDR3 profiles were obtained. TCRdb independently ran MiXCR on the reads; one entry per CDR3 protein. The sample records around 130,000 distinct CDR3 sequences, 48% being singletons. The sample taken for sequencing was sorted CD4+, CD8+, or CD8+CD57+ T cells (not recorded which) from PBMCs. Every receptor here comes from a human donor in good health, serving as a control.

This clonotype was counted ten times or more. This sequence joins TRBV11-2 and TRBJ2-1, with 9 bases fitting TRBD1. In germline, CDR1 is SGHAT, CDR2 FQNNGV. V lost 5 bases and J lost 6; bases outside the gene matches: 17. The CDR3 length is 18 residues. As DNA, the CDR3 is TGTGCCAGCAGCGGACTCGGGACAGGGATGGTTTGGCTCAATGAGCAGTTCTTC. This gives the protein CASSGLGTGMVWLNEQFF.

This chain uses TRBV19 with TRBJ1-4; the D gene is possibly TRBD1 (6 bases). The CDR3 consists of 14 residues. V was clipped by 1 base and J by 8 bases, with 11 bases between them. Germline V gene data show CDR1 as LNHDA and CDR2 as SQIVND (reference sequence). This CDR3 reads CASSIAPGTEKLFF. CDR3 coding DNA: TGTGCCAGTAGTATAGCCCCCGGGACAGAAAAACTGTTTTTT.

The gene calls are TRBV29-1 and TRBJ2-7; D is perhaps TRBD1 (6 bases). The V gene lost 6 bases and the J gene lost 2 bases, with 14 bases spanning the gap. Germline lookup yields CDR1 SQVTM and CDR2 ANQGSEA. There are 13 residues in the CDR3. CDR3 nucleotides: TGCAGCGTGATAGGGACAAAACCCTACGAGCAGTACTTC. Translating gives CSVIGTKPYEQYF.

This chain links TRBV29-1 with TRBJ1-5; D is perhaps TRBD1 (5 bases). CDR1 and CDR2 from the germline V gene are SQVTM and ANQGSEA. V was clipped by 7 bases and J by 4 bases, with 11 bases between them. This CDR3 region has 12 residues. CDR3 nucleotides: TGCAGCGCGGGGGGGGGTAATCAGCCCCAGCATTTT. This sequence encodes CSAGGGNQPQHF.

V is TRBV6-1 and J is TRBJ2-7; D assignment may be TRBD1 or TRBD2 (5 bases each). Per the germline V gene, CDR1 is MNHNS and CDR2 is SASEGT. V lost 7 bases and J 4 bases, leaving 23 bases between the germline ends. This CDR3 is 16 amino acids long. CDR3 DNA sequence: TGTGCCAGCAATGATGGGGTCGGGGCAGGGAAGTACGAGCAGTACTTC. As protein: CASNDGVGAGKYEQYF.

The genes are TRBV5-1 and TRBJ2-5, with TRBD2 matching over 8 bases. CDR1 SGHRS and CDR2 YFSETQ come from the germline V gene. This CDR3 spans 16 amino acids. The V gene end was trimmed by 4 bases and the J gene end by 5 bases; junction bases not matched to a gene: 13. CDR3: CASSPGGVSIEETQYF. CDR3 nucleotides: TGCGCCAGCAGCCCGGGGGGGGTTAGTATTGAGGAGACCCAGTACTTC.

The rearrangement joins TRBV2 to TRBJ2-1, with TRBD2 identical over 10 bases. The trim removed 6 bases at V and 10 bases at J, leaving 6 bases unmatched. The CDR3 is 13 residues long. The V gene's germline CDR1 is SNHLY and CDR2 FYNNEI. The CDR3 protein is CASREQLAGEQFF. The CDR3 DNA sequence: TGTGCCAGCAGGGAACAACTAGCGGGAGAGCAGTTCTTC.

V and J are TRBV2 and TRBJ1-1; no clear D gene. The length of the CDR3 is 13 residues. Germline CDR1 and CDR2: SNHLY and FYNNEI. Between the trimmed V and J ends, which lost 6 bases and 1 base, there was a span of 9 bases. In DNA form, the CDR3 reads TGTGCCAGCAGAAAGGACTGGAACACTGAAGCTTTCTTT. It specifies CASRKDWNTEAFF.

This clonotype was seen many times. The chain uses TRBV6-2 or TRBV6-3 and TRBJ2-7; the D is unclear. The germline V gene has CDR1 MNHEY and CDR2 SVGEGT. Trimming removed 0 bases from V and 3 bases from J, with 9 bases in between. The CDR3 loop spans 14 amino acids. CDR3 amino acids: CASSYSGPHYEQYF. The CDR3 DNA reads as TGTGCCAGCAGTTACTCCGGGCCCCACTACGAGCAGTACTTC.

This clonotype was seen only once. The J gene is TRBJ1-1, the V gene TRBV7-2, with TRBD1 as a possible D gene (5 bases). The V gene lost 5 bases and the J gene lost 7 bases, with 14 bases spanning the gap. The CDR3 totals 13 residues. Per the germline V gene, CDR1 is SGHTA and CDR2 is FQGNSA. The CDR3 nucleotides are TGTGCCAGCAGCCCACTAGGGACGGGTGAAGCTTTCTTT. This codes for CASSPLGTGEAFF.

This clonotype was seen repeatedly, ten times or more. J is TRBJ2-5 and V is TRBV2, with 11 bases fitting TRBD2. V was pared by 1 base and J by 5 bases, with 6 bases of the junction left unmatched. From germline, CDR1 is SNHLY and CDR2 FYNNEI. This CDR3 spans 16 amino acids. The CDR3, as DNA: TGTGCCAGCAGTGAAGTTAGCGGGGGGGCTCTGGAGACCCAGTACTTC. It is translated as CASSEVSGGALETQYF.

Of note for this clonotype: Without the conserved terminal phenylalanine or tryptophan, this CDR3 likely stems from a read error. The V call is TRBV19, the J call TRBJ2-6, with D perhaps TRBD1 or TRBD2 (5 bases each). The CDR3 totals 16 residues. Per the germline V gene, CDR1 is LNHDA and CDR2 is SQIVND (reference sequence). Here the CDR3 DNA reads TGTGCCAGTAGCCTCGGACGGGGCTCTGGGGCCAACGTTCTGACTTGC. Amino acids: CASSLGRGSGANVLTC.

As to this clonotype: Sequence at one end of the junction differs from germline and may be a read error. Written as DNA, the CDR3 is TGTGCCAGCAGCTTGGGACAGGGGAACACTGAAGCTTCCTTT. This translates into CASSLGQGNTEASF. This chain links TRBV5-3 with TRBJ1-1, with 10 bases matching TRBD1. TRBV5-3 is flagged as an ORF with uncertain function. The CDR3 has 14 residues.